Following are 8 T cell receptor beta chains from one sample sequenced in a study of cytomegalovirus exposure and HLA in healthy donors. Both 60 Vbeta primers and 13 Jbeta primers went into the PCR. Using immunoSEQ multiplex PCR, the repertoire was profiled, and TCRdb retains in-frame clones only, with some absent. This sample has 200,000 to 250,000 clones, with 75% to 85% found just once. The sequenced material came from PBMCs. These TCRs come from a woman between 40 and 50 years old in good health and CMV-seronegative.

The rearrangement uses TRBV15 and TRBJ2-1, with 7 bases lining up with TRBD2. The ends lost 8 bases at V and 12 bases at J; junction bases unmatched: 22. The CDR3 is made up of 16 amino acids. Germline assignment: CDR1 LNHNV and CDR2 YYDKDF (reference sequence). The DNA for the CDR3 is TGTGCCACCGCCAAAAGGGTTGCGGGGACTGCGGGGGTGCAGTTCTTC. Residues: CATAKRVAGTAGVQFF.

This clone was detected only once. This rearrangement joins TRBV7-9 to TRBJ2-1, with a possible D match to TRBD2 (5 bases). Germline V lookup: CDR1 SEHNR, CDR2 FQNEAQ (reference sequence). This CDR3 is built from 14 residues. Trimming stripped 5 bases from V and 3 bases from J, with 11 bases between. CDR3 sequence: CASSPGVNYNEQFF. The CDR3 coding sequence is TGTGCCAGCAGCCCCGGGGTAAACTACAATGAGCAGTTCTTC.

The genes are TRBV4-1 and TRBJ1-2; 7 bases match TRBD1. Trimming cost V 3 bases and J 1 base; bases outside gene matches: 2. CDR1 MGHRA and CDR2 YSYEKL come from the germline V gene. There are 14 residues in the CDR3. This CDR3 reads CASSHPGGNYGYTF. Here the CDR3 DNA reads TGCGCCAGCAGCCATCCAGGGGGTAACTATGGCTACACCTTC.

This clone was observed a handful of times. This chain connects TRBV5-4 to TRBJ1-1; TRBD1 might be the D (5 bases). The germline gives CDR1 SGHNT, CDR2 YYREEE (reference sequence). The CDR3 spans 13 residues. V gave up 1 base and J gave up 11 bases, with 15 bases separating them. The CDR3 DNA follows: TGTGCCAGCAGCTTGATACAGGCGTCGAATGCTTTCTTT. Its translation: CASSLIQASNAFF.

This clone was picked up a small number of times. The gene calls are TRBV7-9 and TRBJ2-7, with a possible D match to TRBD1 (6 bases). Germline-derived CDR1 and CDR2 are SEHNR and FQNEAQ (reference sequence). There are 13 residues in the CDR3. V was cut by 6 bases and J by 3 bases, with 12 bases left in between. The CDR3 region has the DNA TGTGCCAGCAGTCTGTCAGGGGACTACGAGCAGTACTTC. The encoded protein is CASSLSGDYEQYF. Filled out from reference TRBV7-9 and TRBJ2-7, the complete variable domain reads DTGVSQNPRHKITKRGQNVTFRCDPISEHNRLYWYRQTLGQGPEFLTYFQNEAQLEKSRLLSDRFSAERPKGSFSTLEIQRTEQGDSAMYLCASSLSGDYEQYFGPGTRLTVT.

The chain combines TRBV5-4 with TRBJ2-3; D ambiguous. This CDR3 is built from 13 residues. Germline CDR1 and CDR2: SGHNT and YYREEE (reference sequence). The V end was cut by 2 bases, the J end by 1 base, with 5 bases between. Written as DNA, the CDR3 is TGTGCCAGCAGCTTTCAGGGCACAGATACGCAGTATTTT. It is translated as CASSFQGTDTQYF.

The genes are TRBV7-6 and TRBJ2-1; no reliable D call. The CDR3 has 12 amino acids. V lost 9 bases and J 0 bases, leaving 6 bases between the germline ends. Looked up from germline, CDR1 is SGHVS and CDR2 is FNYEAQ. CDR3 in DNA: TGTGCCAGTGGCAGCTCCTACAATGAGCAGTTCTTC. This translates into CASGSSYNEQFF.

This clone was counted at least ten times. DNA for the CDR3: TGTGCCTGGAGTGTTACCCAGTCGCAGTTCTTT. It encodes CAWSVTQSQFF. The chain recombines TRBV30 with TRBJ1-1; D not resolved. The V end was cut by 0 bases, the J end by 14 bases, with 13 bases between. The CDR3 has 11 residues. Germline-derived CDR1 and CDR2 are GTSNPN and SVGIG (reference sequence). Variable domain in full (rest from reference TRBV30 and TRBJ1-1): SQTIHQWPATLVQPVGSPLSLECTVEGTSNPNLYWYRQAAGRGLQLLFYSVGIGQISSEVPQNLSASRPQDRQFILSSKKLLLSDSGFYLCAWSVTQSQFFGQGTRLTVV.